Shown below are 22 T cell receptor beta chains from a single sample sequenced in a study of blood T cell repertoires in COVID-19. Sequenced by immunoSEQ multiplex PCR; TCRdb stores in-frame clones only, minus some. The sample records under 200,000 clones, over 80% being singletons. The sample comprised peripheral blood. The receptors were gathered from a woman aged 25 to 39 with acute or convalescent COVID-19.

The rearrangement joins TRBV19 to TRBJ1-2; 9 nucleotides agree with TRBD1. The trim removed 1 base at V and 7 bases at J, leaving 4 bases unmatched. The CDR3 runs 14 residues. CDR1 is LNHDA and CDR2 is SQIVND in the germline V gene (reference sequence). The chain's CDR3 is CASSIVLQGAGYTF. Written as DNA, the CDR3 is TGTGCCAGTAGTATAGTTCTACAGGGGGCTGGCTACACCTTC.

The chain links TRBV14 to TRBJ1-6; 8 bases are a match to TRBD1. The CDR3 runs 17 residues. The germline gives CDR1 SGHDN, CDR2 FVKESK. Trimming removed 1 base from V and 7 bases from J; junction bases left unmatched: 9. CDR3 protein: CASSQVLRGLKNSPLHF. The CDR3 region has the DNA TGTGCCAGCAGCCAAGTCCTCAGGGGGCTAAAAAATTCACCCCTCCACTTT. Combining the CDR3 with reference TRBV14 and TRBJ1-6 gives the whole variable domain EAGVTQFPSHSVIEKGQTVTLRCDPISGHDNLYWYRRVMGKEIKFLLHFVKESKQDESGMPNNRFLAERTGGTYSTLKVQPAELEDSGVYFCASSQVLRGLKNSPLHFGNGTRLTVT.

Remarks on this clone: The same CDR3 can be traced to other DNA sequences in this sample. J is TRBJ2-5 and V is TRBV19; D may be TRBD1 (8 bases). V was cut by 1 base and J by 4 bases, with 13 bases left in between. The CDR3 is 15 amino acids. Germline assignment: CDR1 LNHDA and CDR2 SQIVND (reference sequence). The CDR3 loop is CASSIGNRGGETQYF. The DNA for the CDR3 is TGTGCCAGTAGTATAGGGAACAGGGGGGGAGAGACCCAGTACTTC. Variable domain in full (rest from reference TRBV19 and TRBJ2-5): DGGITQSPKYLFRKEGQNVTLSCEQNLNHDAMYWYRQDPGQGLRLIYYSQIVNDFQKGDIAEGYSVSREKKESFPLTVTSAQKNPTAFYLCASSIGNRGGETQYFGPGTRLLVL.

V gene TRBV21-1 combines with J gene TRBJ2-1; no DNA check was done on the table's D call, TRBD1. TRBV21-1 represents a pseudogene. The CDR3 has 16 residues. CDR3 region: CASSIPPGQGSYEQFF. Here the CDR3 DNA reads TGTGCCAGCAGCATTCCGCCGGGACAGGGATCGTATGAGCAGTTCTTC.

The chain combines TRBV19 with TRBJ2-2; no reliable D call. V dropped 11 bases and J dropped 7 bases, with 17 bases sitting between them. Germline V lookup: CDR1 LNHDA, CDR2 SQIVND (reference sequence). The CDR3 totals 13 residues. The DNA of the CDR3 is TGTGCCTCCTTCGAAGGCCCAGGCGGGGAGCTGTTTTTT. Translation: CASFEGPGGELFF.

The CDR3 spells CASSLGGYNEQFF. The CDR3 DNA is TGTGCCAGCAGTTTAGGCGGTTACAATGAGCAGTTCTTC. The chain employs TRBV12-3 or TRBV12-4 and TRBJ2-1; D remains unclear. V was pared by 1 base and J by 4 bases, with 5 bases between. CDR3 length: 13 residues.

The J gene is TRBJ2-7, the V gene TRBV11-2, with 9 positions matching TRBD2. V shed 0 bases, J shed 3 bases, and the junction held 3 bases outside the gene matches. CDR3 length equals 15 residues. CDR1 is SGHAT, CDR2 FQNNGV, per germline. The CDR3 loop is CASSLETSGFYEQYF. CDR3 nucleotides: TGTGCCAGCAGCTTAGAGACTAGCGGTTTCTACGAGCAGTACTTC.

The J gene is TRBJ2-7, the V gene TRBV5-8; a weak D match, TRBD1 (5 bases). V lost 4 bases and J 4 bases, leaving 15 bases between the germline ends. The CDR3 has 14 residues. CDR1 and CDR2 from the germline V gene are SGHTS and YDEGEE. CDR3 sequence (DNA): TGTGCCAGCAGCCTCGGACACCGATTATACGAGCAGTACTTC. Its protein product is CASSLGHRLYEQYF.

The genes are TRBV18 and TRBJ2-3; D possibly corresponds to TRBD2 (6 bases). Germline values: CDR1 KGHSH, CDR2 LQKENI. The length of the CDR3 is 13 residues. Trimming took off 3 bases at V and 11 bases at J, with 15 bases between the two ends. CDR3 in amino acids: CASSPSGTPRQYF. The CDR3 nucleotides read TGTGCCAGCTCACCCTCCGGGACTCCACGGCAGTATTTT.

This chain links TRBV5-1 with TRBJ2-2, with 7 bases aligning to TRBD2. V lost 3 bases to trimming and J lost 5 bases; unmatched junction nucleotides: 10. The CDR3 sequence is 16 residues long. The germline CDR1 and CDR2 sequences are SGHRS and YFSETQ. CDR3 sequence reads: CASSSRLAGGTGELFF. The CDR3 DNA reads as TGCGCCAGCAGCTCCAGACTAGCCGGTGGTACCGGGGAGCTGTTTTTT.

This clone was found many times. The chain is built from TRBV7-9 and TRBJ2-1, with TRBD2 matching 8 bases. Trimming removed 5 bases from V and 7 bases from J; junction bases left unmatched: 7. Looked up from germline, CDR1 is SEHNR and CDR2 is FQNEAQ (reference sequence). This CDR3 comprises 14 residues. The CDR3 nucleotides are TGTGCCAGCAGCGCTCCGGGACTAGTTAATGAGCAGTTCTTC. This sequence encodes CASSAPGLVNEQFF.

The CDR3 loop is CASRSLLGTQYF. The CDR3 coding sequence is TGTGCCAGCAGGTCTCTACTTGGTACGCAGTATTTT. The rearrangement links TRBV6-5 to TRBJ2-3; D gene uncertain. The V end lost 6 bases, the J end lost 8 bases, and 12 bases lay between the germline ends. Germline CDR1 and CDR2: MNHEY and SVGAGI. The CDR3 loop spans 12 amino acids.

V usage is TRBV5-8 and J usage is TRBJ2-3, with TRBD2 matching over 11 bases. The CDR3 is 16 amino acids. With 1 base clipped from V and 5 bases from J, the junction kept 6 bases outside the gene matches. CDR1 is SGHTS, CDR2 YDEGEE, per germline. CDR3 loop: CASSLLTSGARDTQYF. The CDR3 DNA sequence: TGTGCCAGCAGCTTGCTGACTAGCGGGGCAAGAGATACGCAGTATTTT. Drawing the rest from reference TRBV5-8 and TRBJ2-3, the complete variable domain is EAGVTQSPTHLIKTRGQQATLRCSPISGHTSVYWYQQALGLGLQFLLWYDEGEERNRGNFPPRFSGRQFPNYSSELNVNALELEDSALYLCASSLLTSGARDTQYFGPGTRLTVL.

The chain links TRBV29-1 to TRBJ1-2, with D uncertain. V was trimmed by 0 bases and J by 7 bases, leaving 9 bases between them. CDR1 SQVTM and CDR2 ANQGSEA come from the germline V gene. CDR3 length: 12 amino acids. CDR3 DNA: TGCAGCGTTGAAGATTCCCCTACTGGCTACACCTTC. Its protein product is CSVEDSPTGYTF.

This chain uses TRBV5-1 with TRBJ2-5; D call uncertain. The V gene lost 1 base and the J gene lost 5 bases, with 12 bases spanning the gap. The CDR3 has 14 amino acids. CDR1 SGHRS and CDR2 YFSETQ come from the germline V gene. In DNA, the CDR3 is TGCGCCAGCAGCTTGAATGGAGCCGGGGAGACCCAGTACTTC. Residues: CASSLNGAGETQYF.

The rearrangement links TRBV4-3 to TRBJ2-1; 7 nucleotides line up with TRBD2. Germline CDR1 and CDR2: LGHNA and YSLEER. The V segment lost 1 base and the J segment 11 bases; nucleotides outside the gene matches: 11. The CDR3 has 15 residues. CDR3 nucleotide sequence: TGCGCCAGCAGCCAAGGAACGGGACTACTGATTAAGCAGTTCTTC. Protein product: CASSQGTGLLIKQFF.

V usage is TRBV6-5 and J usage is TRBJ2-2; D may be TRBD2 (5 bases). V was trimmed by 6 bases and J by 4 bases, leaving 15 bases between them. CDR3 length equals 15 residues. CDR1 is MNHEY and CDR2 is SVGAGI in the germline V gene. CDR3 sequence reads: CASSYSGAGTGELFF. Written as DNA, the CDR3 is TGTGCCAGCAGCTATTCTGGCGCGGGCACCGGGGAGCTGTTTTTT.

V and J are TRBV30 and TRBJ2-3; TRBD2 aligns across 9 bases. Germline CDR1 is GTSNPN and CDR2 is SVGIG (reference sequence). J gave up 4 bases and V 2 bases, and 10 bases lay outside the gene matches. CDR3 length: 16 amino acids. The CDR3, as DNA: TGTGCCTGGAGTCGGGGTCGCGGGAGGGCCCCAGATACGCAGTATTTT. This encodes CAWSRGRGRAPDTQYF.

The chain combines TRBV28 with TRBJ1-5; weak D call: TRBD1 (5 bases). The V gene's germline CDR1 is MDHEN and CDR2 SYDVKM. This CDR3 is built from 14 residues. The ends were cut back, 7 bases at V and 2 bases at J, with 12 bases in the middle. For the CDR3, the DNA is TGTGCCAGCATCCCGGGGGGGGGCAATCAGCCCCAGCATTTT. Protein product: CASIPGGGNQPQHF. The full variable domain, in which reference TRBV28 and TRBJ1-5 provide the parts outside the CDR3, is DVKVTQSSRYLVKRTGEKVFLECVQDMDHENMFWYRQDPGLGLRLIYFSYDVKMKEKGDIPEGYSVSREKKERFSLILESASTNQTSMYLCASIPGGGNQPQHFGDGTRLSIL.

The chain links TRBV7-2 to TRBJ1-2; D perhaps matches TRBD1 (6 bases). The CDR3 loop spans 15 amino acids. Germline V gene data show CDR1 as SGHTA and CDR2 as FQGNSA. V gave up 2 bases and J gave up 1 base, with 11 bases separating them. CDR3 region: CASSLSGQSNYGYTF. In DNA form, the CDR3 reads TGTGCCAGCAGCTTATCCGGACAGAGTAACTATGGCTACACCTTC.

The rearrangement joins TRBV6-5 to TRBJ1-2, with D uncertain. The CDR3 extends over 13 amino acids. The V end was cut by 5 bases, the J end by 4 bases, with 11 bases between. Germline V gene lookup returns CDR1 MNHEY and CDR2 SVGAGI. The CDR3 loop is CASSLEVSYGYTF. DNA of the CDR3: TGTGCCAGCAGTCTGGAGGTCAGCTATGGCTACACCTTC.

The gene calls are TRBV27 and TRBJ1-5, with D perhaps matching TRBD1 (5 bases). In germline, CDR1 is MNHEY, CDR2 SMNVEV (reference sequence). The V gene lost 1 base and the J gene lost 6 bases, with 10 bases spanning the gap. The CDR3 contains 14 residues. Here the CDR3 DNA reads TGTGCCAGCAGTTTATACGGCGGGGGTCAGCCCCAGCATTTT. The encoded protein is CASSLYGGGQPQHF.